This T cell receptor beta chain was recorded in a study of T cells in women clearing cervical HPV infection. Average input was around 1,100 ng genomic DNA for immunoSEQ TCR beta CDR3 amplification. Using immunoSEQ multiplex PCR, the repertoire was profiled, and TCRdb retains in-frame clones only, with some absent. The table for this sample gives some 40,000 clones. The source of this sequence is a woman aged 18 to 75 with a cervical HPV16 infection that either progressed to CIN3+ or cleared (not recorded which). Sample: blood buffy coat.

CDR3 bases read: TGTGCCAGCAGCCCCGGGACGGACTAT. This translates into CASSPGTDY. The whole CDR3 is CASSPGTDYYTF. This chain joins TRBV5-6 and TRBJ1-2; a weak D match, TRBD1 (5 bases). The read ends 3 residues before the CDR3 terminus; that terminus is restored from the germline J gene. Germline V gives CDR1 SGHDT, CDR2 YYEEEE. There are 12 residues in the CDR3. Full variable domain (rest looked up from reference TRBV5-6 and TRBJ1-2): DAGVTQSPTHLIKTRGQQVTLRCSPKSGHDTVSWYQQALGQGPQFIFQYYEEEERQRGNFPDRFSGHQFPNYSSELNVNALLLGDSALYLCASSPGTDYYTFGSGTRLTVV.